The next 22 T cell receptor beta chains were all read from a single sample in a study of metastatic and nonmetastatic thyroid tumors. MiXCR was used by TCRdb to re-call the PCR reads. The data hold tens of thousands of clones, with 25% to 30% observed a single time. No treatment had been given to any patient before thyroid surgery. Sample: blood. These receptors came from a female donor with papillary thyroid cancer or a benign thyroid nodule (not recorded which). Some clones in this sample may be carry-over from other donors' samples.

By share, this clone ranks as medium-sized. The chain uses TRBV6-5 and TRBJ2-1, with D hard to call. V gave up 2 bases and J gave up 5 bases, with 1 base separating them. This CDR3 contains 11 residues. Germline CDR1 MNHEY, CDR2 SVGAGI. CDR3 residues: CASSYNNEQFF. CDR3 in DNA: TGTGCCAGCAGTTACAACAATGAGCAGTTCTTC.

As regards this clone: The sample holds other DNA sequences that translate to the same CDR3. The CDR3 nucleotides read TGCGCCAGCAGCTTGATGGCGGATCGGGAGCAGTACTTC. It specifies CASSLMADREQYF. The V and J genes are TRBV5-1 and TRBJ2-7; D remains ambiguous. Germline V lookup: CDR1 SGHRS, CDR2 YFSETQ. V was pared by 1 base and J by 7 bases, with 12 bases between. CDR3 length: 13 amino acids. The complete variable domain, with remaining parts taken from reference TRBV5-1 and TRBJ2-7, reads KAGVTQTPRYLIKTRGQQVTLSCSPISGHRSVSWYQQTPGQGLQFLFEYFSETQRNKGNFPGRFSGRQFSNSRSEMNVSTLELGDSALYLCASSLMADREQYFGPGTRLTVT.

This clone was detected ten times or more. The rearrangement joins TRBV28 to TRBJ1-4; 8 nucleotides line up with TRBD1. The germline gives CDR1 MDHEN, CDR2 SYDVKM. J was trimmed by 8 bases and V by 2 bases; bases with no gene match: 10. CDR3 size: 16 residues. CDR3 region: CASSLGQGAGGEKLFF. The CDR3, as DNA: TGTGCCAGCAGTTTAGGACAGGGAGCTGGCGGGGAAAAACTGTTTTTT.

This clone was seen only a few times. J is TRBJ2-7 and V is TRBV6-1, with 8 bases aligning to TRBD2. The junction had 4 bases not matched to a gene; V was cut back by 2 bases and J by 1 base. The germline gives CDR1 MNHNS, CDR2 SASEGT. The length of the CDR3 is 15 residues. The CDR3 loop reads CASSELSGTSYEQYV. The CDR3 DNA reads as TGTGCCAGCAGTGAACTTAGCGGGACTTCCTACGAGCAGTACGTC.

By sample fraction, this clone is medium-sized. This chain joins TRBV12-3 or TRBV12-4 and TRBJ2-7; D is uncertain. The ends were cut back, 0 bases at V and 4 bases at J, with 4 bases in the middle. This CDR3 contains 12 residues. CDR3 bases: TGTGCCAGCAGTTTAGCGCTGTACGAGCAGTACTTC. It is translated as CASSLALYEQYF.

This clone showed up many times. The chain has TRBV20-1 and TRBJ2-1, with 10 bases that match TRBD2. CDR1 and CDR2 (germline): DFQATT, SNEGSKA (reference sequence). J gave up 3 bases and V 2 bases, and 1 base lay outside the gene matches. The CDR3 consists of 14 residues. The CDR3 spells CSARIAGGYNEQFF. Written as DNA, the CDR3 is TGCAGTGCTAGAATAGCGGGAGGCTACAATGAGCAGTTCTTC.

About this clone: One end of the junction varies from germline; a read error may be responsible. This same CDR3 is encoded by further DNA sequences in the sample. The V call is TRBV20-1, the J call TRBJ1-1; possibly TRBD1 for D (5 bases). CDR3 size: 12 residues. The germline V gene encodes CDR1 DFQATT and CDR2 SNEGSKA (reference sequence). The CDR3 loop is CRGDGKNTEAFF. For the CDR3, the DNA is TGCCGGGGGGACGGTAAGAACACTGAAGCTTTCTTC.

J is TRBJ2-3 and V is TRBV20-1, with TRBD1 matching 7 bases. Germline V gene data show CDR1 as DFQATT and CDR2 as SNEGSKA (reference sequence). J was trimmed by 3 bases and V by 8 bases; bases with no gene match: 11. CDR3 size: 14 residues. The CDR3 DNA is TGCAGTTCGTGCAGGGGGAGCATGACAGATACGCAGTATTTT. It yields the protein CSSCRGSMTDTQYF.

Many counts were recorded for this clone. V gene TRBV3-1 combines with J gene TRBJ1-1; no reliable D call. The V gene's germline CDR1 is LGHDT and CDR2 YNNKEL (reference sequence). This CDR3 region has 14 residues. Trimming removed 6 bases at V and 0 bases at J, with 11 bases between. CDR3 amino acids: CASRLGGLNTEAFF. The CDR3, as DNA: TGTGCCAGCAGACTCGGCGGGCTGAACACTGAAGCTTTCTTT.

This clone occurred a few times. The CDR3 DNA is TGTGCCAGCAGTCCCGCCCCCGGGGGGTACCGGAATCAGCCCCAGCATTTT. The encoded protein is CASSPAPGGYRNQPQHF. The chain couples TRBV6-1 to TRBJ1-5, with a weak D call TRBD1 (5 bases). This CDR3 comprises 17 residues. Germline CDR1 and CDR2: MNHNS and SASEGT. V was shortened by 5 bases and J by 4 bases, with 21 bases between the two germline ends.

This clone appeared many times. This sequence joins TRBV9 and TRBJ2-7, with D possibly called TRBD1 or TRBD2 (6 bases each). This CDR3 has 14 residues. Trimming pared 4 bases from V and 5 bases from J, leaving 16 bases between. Germline CDR1 and CDR2: SGDLS and YYNGEE. Here the CDR3 DNA reads TGTGCCAGCAGCCTGGGGGGCCCTGGAGACGAGCAGTACTTC. This codes for CASSLGGPGDEQYF.

This clone was recorded at least ten times. The chain carries TRBV29-1 and TRBJ2-7; no reliable D call. Germline V lookup: CDR1 SQVTM, CDR2 ANQGSEA. V was pared by 0 bases and J by 0 bases, with 12 bases between. The CDR3 has 15 residues. The CDR3 nucleotides are TGCAGCGTTGAAGACCCGGCAGGCGTCTCCTACGAGCAGTACTTC. Amino acid sequence: CSVEDPAGVSYEQYF.

This clone is classed as medium-sized. The CDR3 nucleotides read TGTGCCAGCAGTGCCGAGGGGGGCAGCCTTAACACTGAAGCTTTCTTT. This gives the protein CASSAEGGSLNTEAFF. The chain is built from TRBV6-4 and TRBJ1-1; the D gene is possibly TRBD1 (6 bases). The germline gives CDR1 MRHNA, CDR2 SNTAGT. Deletions cut 4 bases from V and 2 bases from J, with 17 bases between. The CDR3 consists of 16 residues.

J is TRBJ2-5 and V is TRBV6-1; the D call may be TRBD1 or TRBD2 (5 bases each). Per the germline V gene, CDR1 is MNHNS and CDR2 is SASEGT. V lost 5 bases and J lost 3, with 16 bases in between. This CDR3 has 15 residues. The CDR3 sequence is CASSFYEGDEETQYF. CDR3 nucleotides: TGTGCCAGCAGTTTTTATGAAGGGGACGAAGAGACCCAGTACTTC.

This clone was counted a few times. It may be a read error: a sequence one base away is much more abundant. The V gene is TRBV7-2, the J gene TRBJ2-4, with 11 bases matching TRBD2. Germline loops: CDR1 SGHTA, CDR2 FQGNSA. This CDR3 contains 14 residues. CDR3 protein: CASSYSGGANIRYF. CDR3 coding DNA: TGTGCCAGCAGCTATAGCGGGGGGGCGAACATTCGGTACTTC.

Points on this clone: An end of the junction does not agree with germline; a read error may underlie this. The rearrangement joins TRBV5-1 to TRBJ2-7; TRBD2 matches at 10 bases. This CDR3 comprises 14 residues. Germline V gene data show CDR1 as SGHRS and CDR2 as YFSETQ. The chain's CDR3 is CTSSTGTSVYEQYF. DNA of the CDR3: TGCACCAGCAGCACCGGGACTAGCGTTTACGAGCAGTACTTC.

V gene TRBV15 combines with J gene TRBJ2-7; D is unclear. Germline V gives CDR1 LNHNV, CDR2 YYDKDF (reference sequence). The CDR3 runs 13 residues. Trimming left V 5 bases short and J 3 bases short, with 11 bases between. CDR3 sequence: CATSDQNLYEQYF. CDR3 DNA: TGTGCCACCAGCGATCAGAACCTCTACGAGCAGTACTTC.

The sample holds a few counts of this clone. The rearrangement uses TRBV6-2 or TRBV6-3 and TRBJ2-5; the match to TRBD2 covers 10 bases. Germline CDR1 and CDR2: MNHEY and SVGEGT. The CDR3 spans 15 residues. V trimming: 7 bases; J trimming: 5 bases; junction bases outside the gene matches: 10. The CDR3 nucleotides are TGTGCCAGCATCCCTAGCGGGAGTTGGTGGGAGACCCAGTACTTC. It yields the protein CASIPSGSWWETQYF.

The sample holds many counts of this clone. V usage is TRBV20-1 and J usage is TRBJ2-1, with D possibly matching TRBD2 (6 bases). The CDR3 length is 14 residues. Deletions cut 1 base from V and 12 bases from J, with 19 bases between. Germline V gene lookup returns CDR1 DFQATT and CDR2 SNEGSKA (reference sequence). The CDR3 spells CSARVASWREGQFF. The CDR3 bases are TGCAGTGCTAGAGTGGCTAGCTGGCGGGAAGGGCAGTTCTTC.

This clone is medium-sized within its sample. The V call is TRBV6-1, the J call TRBJ1-5, with D tentatively TRBD1 (5 bases). Per the germline V gene, CDR1 is MNHNS and CDR2 is SASEGT. The ends were cut back, 0 bases at V and 4 bases at J, with 13 bases in the middle. The CDR3 is made up of 16 amino acids. The CDR3, as DNA: TGTGCCAGCAGTGAAGCGCCAGGGAAGGGGAATCAGCCCCAGCATTTT. Its protein is CASSEAPGKGNQPQHF.

This clone was recorded at least ten times. The rearrangement links TRBV28 to TRBJ2-4; 9 bases match TRBD2. The CDR3 contains 19 residues. The germline V gene encodes CDR1 MDHEN and CDR2 SYDVKM. V shed 5 bases and J 0 bases; nucleotides not matched to a gene: 14. In nucleotides, the CDR3 is TGTGCCAGCAGTCTACTAGCGGGCCCCCGACACCTAGCCAAAAACATTCAGTACTTC. This sequence encodes CASSLLAGPRHLAKNIQYF.

This clone was observed a few times. V is TRBV4-1 and J is TRBJ2-7; TRBD2 matches at 9 bases. Per the germline V gene, CDR1 is MGHRA and CDR2 is YSYEKL. V lost 5 bases and J lost 4; bases outside the gene matches: 9. This CDR3 region has 15 residues. The CDR3 loop is CASSVGSAGGYEQYF. The CDR3 DNA sequence: TGCGCCAGCAGCGTAGGGTCGGCGGGAGGGTACGAGCAGTACTTC.